Listed here is a single T cell receptor (beta chain). This specimen comes from a study of cytotoxic CD8 clonotypes in ibrutinib-treated CLL. Only in-frame clones appear in the TCRdb table, and some are missing; sequencing was by immunoSEQ multiplex PCR. The table has 200,000 to 250,000 clones, more than 65% seen once. This sequence originates from a human donor with chronic lymphocytic leukemia. The material sequenced was PBMCs, taken after 12 months of ibrutinib treatment.

CDR3 region: CASSPYRNQPQHF. CDR3 DNA: TGTGCCAGCAGCCCATACAGGAATCAGCCCCAGCATTTT. The gene calls are TRBV7-2 and TRBJ1-5, with D perhaps TRBD1 (5 bases). The ends were cut back, 5 bases at V and 4 bases at J, with 9 bases in the middle. The V gene's germline CDR1 is SGHTA and CDR2 FQGNSA. CDR3 length: 13 residues.